This T cell receptor (beta chain) comes out of a study of blood T cell repertoires in COVID-19. This CDR3 contains 12 residues. J lost 4 bases, V lost 4 bases, and 2 bases had no gene match. Germline V CDR1 and CDR2: SQVTM, ANQGSEA. Participants' reported clinical history set cohort assignment. Generated by immunoSEQ multiplex PCR, the TCRdb table keeps only in-frame clones and is missing some. The sample includes 250,000 or so clones, approximately 85% of them seen just once. This sequence was found in a woman aged 50 to 65 who had recovered from COVID-19. This chain connects TRBV29-1 to TRBJ1-2, with 8 nucleotides matching TRBD1. The sequenced material came from PBMCs or T cells enriched from blood (not recorded which). The CDR3 loop is CSVGTGSYGYTF. In nucleotides, the CDR3 is TGCAGCGTTGGGACAGGGAGCTATGGCTACACCTTC.